This section outlines one T cell receptor (beta chain) sequence together with its context. Its target is unknown. This table comes from immunoSEQ multiplex PCR, and its TCRdb copy is limited to in-frame clones, with some not included. The sample records over 2 million clones, approximately 94% being singletons. The sample is drawn from a study of shared clonotypes between healthy human individuals. Findings and limits, study-wide: The low donor count limited represented genetic and exposure-history diversity.

Trimming removed 3 bases from V and 7 bases from J, with 13 bases in between. The CDR3 covers 15 residues. The germline V gene has CDR1 MDHEN and CDR2 SYDVKM. The naive CD8 population came from CD45RO-negative cells selected for CCR7, without terminally differentiated effector memory CD45RA+ cells. This clonotype originated in a man between 18 and 29 years old in good health. The sample comprised naive CD8+ T cells sorted from blood. The rearrangement links TRBV28 to TRBJ1-6, with D possibly TRBD1 on 6 matching bases. The CDR3 sequence is CASSLVRGGNSPLHF. In nucleotides, the CDR3 is TGTGCCAGCAGTTTGGTTAGGGGGGGCAATTCACCCCTCCACTTT.